What follows describes a single T cell receptor beta chain. Primed by a sample-barcoded 5' primer and a J-beta primer mix, a second PCR proceeded for roughly 6 to 12 cycles. TCRdb re-analysed the 5' RACE reads in MiXCR, keeping a single row per CDR3 protein. This table has 1.5 million to 2 million distinct CDR3 sequences, 25% to 30% appearing once. This entry belongs to a study of blood T cells in healthy people across ages. Per individual sample, total RNA of at least 5.5 micrograms was extracted. The CDR3 contains 12 residues. From germline, CDR1 is SEHNR and CDR2 FQNEAQ (reference sequence). Trimming removed 0 bases at V and 13 bases at J, with 12 bases between.

The sequence was collected from a woman aged 25-40 years in good health. The genes are TRBV7-9 and TRBJ1-2; D uncertain. Material for sequencing was blood. The CDR3 protein is CASSLAGRRSTF. The CDR3 DNA reads as TGTGCCAGCAGCTTAGCGGGCCGCCGGAGCACCTTC.